These 7 T cell receptor beta chains were all obtained from the same sample, sequenced in a study of T cells in Graves' hyperthyroidism and ophthalmopathy. Amplification yielded TCR beta CDR3 regions, with RNA transcripts as the source. Using the HTBI primer set, a first-round RT-PCR was run on the TCR CDR3. One entry per CDR3 protein, called by TCRdb with MiXCR from the multiplex PCR reads. The profile covers hundreds of thousands of distinct CDR3 sequences, with roughly 40% appearing a single time and 7% to 10% taken by the ten largest. Sequencing was carried out using blood. The receptors derive from a man aged 18 to 29 with Graves' hyperthyroidism.

This clonotype was recorded many times. V is TRBV19 and J is TRBJ2-7; 8 nucleotides align to TRBD1. Germline V gene data show CDR1 as LNHDA and CDR2 as SQIVND (reference sequence). The CDR3 has 17 residues. J lost 7 bases, V lost 3 bases, and 17 bases had no gene match. The CDR3 loop reads CASSIKIGTGMPTEQYF. In nucleotides, the CDR3 is TGTGCCAGTAGTATCAAAATAGGGACAGGTATGCCTACGGAGCAGTACTTC.

The chain uses TRBV7-6 and TRBJ2-3; TRBD1 might be the D (6 bases). The V and J ends lost 4 bases and 8 bases respectively, with 16 bases between them. Per the germline V gene, CDR1 is SGHVS and CDR2 is FNYEAQ. The CDR3 is 14 residues long. This CDR3 is CASSSSLQGGTQYF. The CDR3, as DNA: TGTGCCAGCAGCTCCAGCCTACAGGGCGGTACGCAGTATTTT.

This clonotype was seen repeatedly, ten times or more. The gene calls are TRBV2 and TRBJ1-4; weak D call: TRBD1 (5 bases). Trimming stripped 0 bases from V and 13 bases from J, with 9 bases between. Per germline, CDR1 SNHLY and CDR2 FYNNEI. The length of the CDR3 is 12 residues. The CDR3 DNA reads as TGTGCCAGCAGTGAAGCGGACGGGGGACTGTTTTTT. Protein product: CASSEADGGLFF. The full variable domain, its missing parts supplied by reference TRBV2 and TRBJ1-4, is EPEVTQTPSHQVTQMGQEVILRCVPISNHLYFYWYRQILGQKVEFLVSFYNNEISEKSEIFDDQFSVERPDGSNFTLKIRSTKLEDSAMYFCASSEADGGLFFGSGTQLSVL.

In its sample, this clonotype was seen a few times. The CDR3 here is CASSYGRGDEKLFF. CDR3 bases: TGCGCCAGCAGCTACGGACGGGGGGATGAAAAACTGTTTTTT. The chain uses TRBV5-1 and TRBJ1-4; a possible D gene is TRBD1 (5 bases). Germline V CDR1 and CDR2: SGHRS, YFSETQ. V was pared by 3 bases and J by 6 bases, with 12 bases between. This CDR3 is 14 amino acids long.

This rearrangement joins TRBV2 to TRBJ2-5; D gene ambiguous. Germline loops: CDR1 SNHLY, CDR2 FYNNEI. The CDR3 consists of 13 residues. The ends were cut back, 7 bases at V and 2 bases at J, with 11 bases in the middle. This chain's CDR3 is CASKRWGQETQYF. CDR3 DNA sequence: TGTGCCAGCAAAAGGTGGGGTCAAGAGACCCAGTACTTC. Using reference TRBV2 and TRBJ2-5 for the parts outside the CDR3, the full variable domain is EPEVTQTPSHQVTQMGQEVILRCVPISNHLYFYWYRQILGQKVEFLVSFYNNEISEKSEIFDDQFSVERPDGSNFTLKIRSTKLEDSAMYFCASKRWGQETQYFGPGTRLLVL.

The rearrangement links TRBV6-5 to TRBJ1-1, with no clear D. Per the germline V gene, CDR1 is MNHEY and CDR2 is SVGAGI. The CDR3 has 15 amino acids. Trimming took 0 bases from V and 0 from J, leaving 8 bases between them. CDR3 in amino acids: CASSYSRSMNTEAFF. DNA of the CDR3: TGTGCCAGCAGTTACTCCCGGAGCATGAACACTGAAGCTTTCTTT.

V gene TRBV12-3 or TRBV12-4 combines with J gene TRBJ1-1, with D unresolved. V lost 5 bases, J lost 10 bases, and 11 bases lay in between. The CDR3 loop spans 11 amino acids. CDR3 region: CASSTGAGAFF. The CDR3 DNA is TGTGCCAGCAGTACCGGAGCCGGAGCTTTCTTT.